These 29 T cell receptor beta chains originate from one sample sequenced in a study of blood T cell repertoires in COVID-19. The repertoire was sequenced with immunoSEQ multiplex PCR; TCRdb's copy has only in-frame clones and lacks some. This table has fewer than 120,000 clones, approximately 65% appearing once. The source material was peripheral blood. The receptors shown here come from a woman aged 55-70 years with acute or convalescent COVID-19.

This sequence joins TRBV2 and TRBJ2-7, with a tentative D call TRBD1 (5 bases). Per the germline V gene, CDR1 is SNHLY and CDR2 is FYNNEI. This CDR3 has 14 amino acids. Trimming took off 6 bases at V and 0 bases at J, with 12 bases between the two ends. The CDR3, as DNA: TGTGCCAGCAGCGAACAGGTAACCTCCTACGAGCAGTACTTC. Its translation is CASSEQVTSYEQYF.

This chain links TRBV4-2 with TRBJ2-7; 7 bases are shared with TRBD1. V shed 4 bases and J 4 bases; nucleotides not matched to a gene: 7. The length of the CDR3 is 14 residues. Germline V lookup: CDR1 LGHNA, CDR2 YNFKEQ. The CDR3 nucleotides read TGTGCCAGCAGCCTCGAACAACAGGGGTACGAGCAGTACTTC. This codes for CASSLEQQGYEQYF.

The CDR3 nucleotides read TGTGCCAGCAGCTCCTTCGGACAGGGAGCCTACGAGCAGTACTTC. It translates to CASSSFGQGAYEQYF. The rearrangement uses TRBV13 and TRBJ2-7; TRBD1 agrees at 8 bases. The CDR3 is 15 residues long. V was clipped by 4 bases and J by 2 bases; unmatched bases: 7. Germline V gene sequence: CDR1 PRHDT, CDR2 FYEKMQ (reference sequence).

The chain has TRBV4-1 and TRBJ1-3; no reliable D call. V was clipped by 0 bases and J by 2 bases, with 11 bases between them. CDR1 and CDR2 from the germline V gene are MGHRA and YSYEKL. This CDR3 is 16 amino acids long. For the CDR3, the DNA is TGCGCCAGCAGCCAAGATATTGCCCGGGCTGGAAACACCATATATTTT. Translation: CASSQDIARAGNTIYF.

This chain joins TRBV5-1 and TRBJ2-3; TRBD2 might be the D (5 bases). The CDR3 is 12 amino acids. The V gene lost 7 bases and the J gene lost 4 bases, with 10 bases spanning the gap. Germline V lookup: CDR1 SGHRS, CDR2 YFSETQ. CDR3 DNA: TGCGCCAGCGAGGGTGAGGCAGATACGCAGTATTTT. It encodes CASEGEADTQYF.

Only a few counts were recorded for this clone. The genes are TRBV2 and TRBJ2-2, with D possibly matching TRBD1 (6 bases). V was trimmed by 4 bases and J by 4 bases, leaving 16 bases between them. This CDR3 comprises 16 residues. CDR1 and CDR2 (germline): SNHLY, FYNNEI. In DNA, the CDR3 is TGTGCCAGCAGTGTATCCGCCGGGACATTCACCGGGGAGCTGTTTTTT. This translates into CASSVSAGTFTGELFF.

The gene calls are TRBV3-1 (or the pseudogene TRBV3-2) and TRBJ1-2; D ambiguous. Per germline, CDR1 LGHDT and CDR2 YNNKEL (reference sequence). CDR3 size: 12 residues. The V and J ends lost 5 bases and 7 bases respectively, with 11 bases between them. In DNA, the CDR3 is TGTGCCAGCAGCATAGCTTCGGGTGGCTACACCTTC. It translates to CASSIASGGYTF.

The chain couples TRBV28 to TRBJ2-3; D may be TRBD2 (6 bases). V lost 3 bases, J lost 2 bases, and 12 bases lay in between. CDR1 and CDR2 (germline): MDHEN, SYDVKM. CDR3 length equals 15 residues. In DNA form, the CDR3 reads TGTGCCAGCAGTTTTGGCGGGGCGTCCACAGATACGCAGTATTTT. Its protein product is CASSFGGASTDTQYF. Complete variable domain (other parts from reference TRBV28 and TRBJ2-3): DVKVTQSSRYLVKRTGEKVFLECVQDMDHENMFWYRQDPGLGLRLIYFSYDVKMKEKGDIPEGYSVSREKKERFSLILESASTNQTSMYLCASSFGGASTDTQYFGPGTRLTVL.

This clone has more than one count but fewer than ten. V is TRBV5-1 and J is TRBJ1-2; 8 bases line up with TRBD1. V lost 0 bases, J lost 4 bases, and 8 bases stayed unmatched. Germline CDR1 is SGHRS and CDR2 is YFSETQ. The CDR3 is made up of 16 amino acids. CDR3 residues: CASSLEGSGGRYGYTF. The DNA of the CDR3 is TGCGCCAGCAGCTTGGAAGGTTCAGGGGGCCGCTATGGCTACACCTTC.

The chain combines TRBV11-3 with TRBJ2-1; 10 bases are shared with TRBD2. Trimming removed 3 bases from V and 4 bases from J; junction bases left unmatched: 3. This CDR3 has 15 amino acids. Germline V lookup: CDR1 SGHNT, CDR2 YENEEA. The CDR3: CASSFGLAAYNEQFF. The CDR3 bases are TGTGCCAGCAGCTTCGGACTAGCGGCGTACAATGAGCAGTTCTTC.

The rearrangement uses TRBV12-3 or TRBV12-4 and TRBJ1-2; TRBD1 is a possible D gene (5 bases). The CDR3 runs 11 residues. The V end was cut by 5 bases, the J end by 5 bases, with 6 bases between. The CDR3 region has the DNA TGTGCCAGCAGTGCAGGGTATGGCTACACCTTC. Protein: CASSAGYGYTF.

This chain connects TRBV6-2 or TRBV6-3 to TRBJ2-7; D possibly corresponds to TRBD1 (6 bases). The CDR3 loop spans 17 amino acids. Germline values: CDR1 MNHEY, CDR2 SVGEGT. Trimming removed 4 bases from V and 5 bases from J, with 24 bases in between. CDR3 DNA: TGTGCCAGCAGTTCTTCCCCGGGCCTGGACAGTTTAAACGAGCAGTACTTC. It is translated as CASSSSPGLDSLNEQYF.

The chain recombines TRBV4-3 with TRBJ2-1; TRBD1 matches 8 bases. The CDR3 covers 15 residues. From germline, CDR1 is LGHNA and CDR2 YSLEER. With 0 bases clipped from V and 5 bases from J, the junction kept 3 bases outside the gene matches. The chain's CDR3 is CASSQDATGDNEQFF. DNA of the CDR3: TGCGCCAGCAGCCAAGATGCGACAGGGGACAATGAGCAGTTCTTC.

The chain employs TRBV7-9 and TRBJ1-5; 9 bases map to TRBD1. CDR1 SEHNR and CDR2 FQNEAQ come from the germline V gene (reference sequence). This CDR3 spans 16 amino acids. Trimming cost V 4 bases and J 4 bases; bases outside gene matches: 8. The CDR3 here is CASSSPTGTGNQPQHF. The CDR3 bases are TGTGCCAGCAGCTCTCCCACAGGGACAGGGAATCAGCCCCAGCATTTT.

The rearrangement uses TRBV3-1 (or the pseudogene TRBV3-2) and TRBJ1-3; maybe TRBD1 (5 bases). V lost 5 bases and J 0 bases, leaving 14 bases between the germline ends. The CDR3 loop spans 16 amino acids. Germline CDR1 and CDR2: LGHDT and YNNKEL (reference sequence). As DNA, the CDR3 is TGTGCCAGCAGCTTAACTTCAGGGATCTCTGGAAACACCATATATTTT. It specifies CASSLTSGISGNTIYF.

The rearrangement links TRBV27 to TRBJ1-5; no definite D call. Germline values: CDR1 MNHEY, CDR2 SMNVEV (reference sequence). V lost 3 bases and J 0 bases, leaving 6 bases between the germline ends. The CDR3 is made up of 14 amino acids. CDR3 bases: TGTGCCAGCAGTTTGGCAAATAGCAATCAGCCCCAGCATTTT. This gives the protein CASSLANSNQPQHF.

The CDR3 is CAWNIRVGAFF. The CDR3 DNA reads as TGTGCCTGGAATATCAGGGTGGGAGCTTTCTTT. The J gene is TRBJ1-1, the V gene TRBV30, with a possible D match to TRBD1 (5 bases). The germline V gene encodes CDR1 GTSNPN and CDR2 SVGIG (reference sequence). The V and J ends lost 4 bases and 10 bases respectively, with 13 bases between them. The CDR3 spans 11 residues.

V and J are TRBV7-2 and TRBJ1-1; D possibly corresponds to TRBD1 (5 bases). The CDR3 is 15 residues long. The V and J ends lost 0 bases and 7 bases respectively, with 15 bases between them. Germline CDR1 reads SGHTA; CDR2 reads FQGNSA. The CDR3 spells CASSLAAGKRGEAFF. CDR3 coding DNA: TGTGCCAGCAGCTTAGCCGCAGGGAAAAGGGGTGAAGCTTTCTTT.

The genes are TRBV27 and TRBJ2-2; TRBD1 might be the D (6 bases). Trimming left V 10 bases short and J 1 base short, with 16 bases between. There are 15 residues in the CDR3. Germline V gene data show CDR1 as MNHEY and CDR2 as SMNVEV (reference sequence). The CDR3 DNA sequence: TGTGCCATCCGGTCACAGGGATGGAACACCGGGGAGCTGTTTTTT. This codes for CAIRSQGWNTGELFF.

CDR3 sequence reads: CASSRGDGAYEQYF. The CDR3 nucleotides read TGTGCCAGTAGTAGGGGGGACGGAGCCTACGAGCAGTACTTC. The gene calls are TRBV19 and TRBJ2-7; possible D gene TRBD2, 6 bases. The CDR3 is 14 amino acids. Germline V lookup: CDR1 LNHDA, CDR2 SQIVND (reference sequence). Between the trimmed V and J ends, which lost 4 bases and 2 bases, there was a span of 12 bases.

As to this clone: Germline is not matched at one junction end, which may reflect a read error. Here the CDR3 DNA reads TGTGCCCGCAGCCAATCTCTCGCGGGGGGCGGGGGCCCCTACAATGAGCAGTTCTTC. This encodes CARSQSLAGGGGPYNEQFF. The chain has TRBV4-2 and TRBJ2-1; 8 bases are shared with TRBD2. Germline CDR1 reads LGHNA; CDR2 reads YNFKEQ. The CDR3 is 19 residues long.

On this clone: One base away lies a much larger clone, so this may be a sequencing read error. The chain combines TRBV4-1 with TRBJ2-1; 9 bases line up with TRBD1. Germline CDR1 MGHRA, CDR2 YSYEKL. This CDR3 contains 17 residues. CDR3 nucleotide sequence: TGCGCCAGCAGCCAAGAAGGGTACGGACAGGGGAAGAATGGGCAGTTCTTC. Protein: CASSQEGYGQGKNGQFF.

This sequence joins TRBV19 and TRBJ1-3; D gene ambiguous. Germline-derived CDR1 and CDR2 are LNHDA and SQIVND (reference sequence). V lost 3 bases and J lost 2, with 11 bases in between. This CDR3 contains 15 residues. The chain's CDR3 is CASSIQSMAGNTIYF. CDR3 nucleotides: TGTGCCAGTAGTATCCAGTCCATGGCTGGAAACACCATATATTTT.

The chain combines TRBV5-4 with TRBJ2-3; D is perhaps TRBD2 (6 bases). V lost 4 bases and J lost 1, with 13 bases in between. Per the germline V gene, CDR1 is SGHNT and CDR2 is YYREEE (reference sequence). This CDR3 spans 15 amino acids. The CDR3 DNA follows: TGTGCCAGCAGCCGTGCTGGCGGGGGCACAGATACGCAGTATTTT. The encoded protein is CASSRAGGGTDTQYF.

The gene calls are TRBV6-5 and TRBJ2-7; D possibly corresponds to TRBD2 (5 bases). The germline V and J ends were trimmed by 0 bases and 0 bases, with 9 bases remaining between them. The CDR3 loop spans 15 amino acids. The germline V gene has CDR1 MNHEY and CDR2 SVGAGI. The DNA for the CDR3 is TGTGCCAGCAGTTACTCGAGTGGGAGCTCCTACGAGCAGTACTTC. Amino acids: CASSYSSGSSYEQYF.

This sequence joins TRBV21-1 and TRBJ1-2; TRBD1 is the table's D call and was not checked against the DNA. TRBV21-1 is a pseudogene. This CDR3 contains 13 residues. CDR3 sequence: CASSNTGRAGYTF. DNA of the CDR3: TGTGCCAGCAGCAATACAGGACGGGCTGGCTACACCTTC.

The rearrangement joins TRBV7-8 to TRBJ1-5, with unresolved D. Looked up from germline, CDR1 is SGHVS and CDR2 is FQNEAQ. Trimming shortened V by 2 bases and J by 4 bases, and 9 bases separated the two germline ends. CDR3 length: 14 amino acids. The chain's CDR3 is CASSLLAENQPQHF. The CDR3 DNA reads TGTGCCAGCAGCTTATTGGCAGAAAATCAGCCCCAGCATTTT.

A word on this clone: One junction end disagrees with the germline gene, perhaps due to a read error. The rearrangement uses TRBV11-2 and TRBJ2-1; 11 bases match TRBD1. The CDR3 sequence is 11 residues long. The germline V gene encodes CDR1 SGHAT and CDR2 FQNNGV. The CDR3 loop reads CASSQPGQGVF. CDR3 sequence (DNA): TGTGCCAGCAGCCAGCCGGGACAGGGGGTCTTC.

The V call is TRBV14, the J call TRBJ1-1; tentatively, D is TRBD1 (6 bases). The CDR3 extends over 13 amino acids. V lost 6 bases and J 4 bases, leaving 12 bases between the germline ends. Germline loops: CDR1 SGHDN, CDR2 FVKESK. The CDR3 loop is CASSSTGPTEAFF. In DNA form, the CDR3 reads TGTGCCAGCAGTAGTACAGGGCCCACTGAAGCTTTCTTT.